This is a list of T cell receptor beta chains from one sample in a study of blood T cell repertoires in COVID-19. TCRdb's table, derived via immunoSEQ multiplex PCR, lists solely in-frame clones and lacks some. The top ten clones hold more than 8% of a sample with 74,000 or so clones, 89% of them seen once. Sequencing was performed on peripheral blood. Source of these receptors: a man aged 45 to 65 with active COVID-19. The CDR3 runs from the conserved cysteine through the conserved F or W. D genes are given only for firm matches. Expanded clones get a size class; other rows say once, few or many, or leave the size out.

abundance: once; d_gene: TRBD2; v_gene: TRBV27; j_gene: TRBJ2-1; CDR3nt: TGTGCCAGCAGTTTATCCGGTAGCGGGGTCTACAATGAGCAGTTCTTC; CDR3aa: CASSLSGSGVYNEQFF
abundance: -; d_gene: -; v_gene: TRBV5-1; j_gene: TRBJ2-2; CDR3nt: TGCGCCAGCAGCTTGGGCGCATCCGGGGAGCTGTTTTTT; CDR3aa: CASSLGASGELFF
abundance: -; d_gene: -; v_gene: TRBV5-1; j_gene: TRBJ2-5; CDR3nt: TGCGCCAGCAGCTTGTTGAGGGAGACCCAGTACTTC; CDR3aa: CASSLLRETQYF
abundance: -; d_gene: TRBD1; v_gene: TRBV11-2; j_gene: TRBJ1-1; CDR3nt: TGTGCCAGCAGCTTTGGGACAGCGAACACTGAAGCTTTCTTT; CDR3aa: CASSFGTANTEAFF
abundance: -; d_gene: -; v_gene: TRBV6-5; j_gene: TRBJ2-7; CDR3nt: TGTGCCAGCAGTAAACAGGTAGATACTTCCTACGAGCAGTACTTC; CDR3aa: CASSKQVDTSYEQYF
abundance: -; d_gene: -; v_gene: TRBV6-5; j_gene: TRBJ1-6; CDR3nt: TGTGCCAGCAGTTCCGAAGGAGCATATAATTCACCCCTCCACTTT; CDR3aa: CASSSEGAYNSPLHF
abundance: once; d_gene: -; v_gene: TRBV9; j_gene: TRBJ2-2; CDR3nt: TGTGCCAGCAAGCTCGGTGCCACCGGGGAGCTGTTTTTT; CDR3aa: CASKLGATGELFF
abundance: -; d_gene: -; v_gene: TRBV19; j_gene: TRBJ1-1; CDR3nt: TGTGCCAGTAGTCCCCCCCGGAGGGCGAACACTGAAGCTTTCTTT; CDR3aa: CASSPPRRANTEAFF
abundance: -; d_gene: TRBD2; v_gene: TRBV6-1; j_gene: TRBJ2-3; CDR3nt: TGTGCCAGCAGTGACGGGACTAGCGGGGGGCGAGATACGCAGTATTTT; CDR3aa: CASSDGTSGGRDTQYF
abundance: -; d_gene: -; v_gene: TRBV7-2; j_gene: TRBJ2-2; CDR3nt: TGTGCCAGCAGCTTAGGGTTCAGGTCCGGGGAGCTGTTTTTT; CDR3aa: CASSLGFRSGELFF
abundance: -; d_gene: -; v_gene: TRBV5-1; j_gene: TRBJ1-2; CDR3nt: TGCGCCAGCAGCCCAGGGACATCGGACTATGGCTACACCTTC; CDR3aa: CASSPGTSDYGYTF
abundance: -; d_gene: -; v_gene: TRBV11-2; j_gene: TRBJ2-2; CDR3nt: TGTGCCAGCAGCTTAGATCCCGCCGGGGAGCTGTTTTTT; CDR3aa: CASSLDPAGELFF